This T cell receptor (beta chain) derives from a study of control samples from healthy donors and cancer patients. Data came from immunoSEQ multiplex PCR; TCRdb stores just in-frame clones and leaves some out. Among fewer than 100,000 clones listed, about 88% were seen once. The V end lost 0 bases, the J end lost 3 bases, and 8 bases lay between the germline ends. Germline lookup yields CDR1 SGHDT and CDR2 YYEEEE. The CDR3 is 14 residues long. The rearrangement uses TRBV5-6 and TRBJ2-3; maybe TRBD1 (5 bases). The sequencing sample was made of blood. The receptor comes from a woman aged 45-59 years in good health. The CDR3: CASSLGQPTDTQYF. For the CDR3, the DNA is TGTGCCAGCAGCTTGGGACAGCCTACAGATACGCAGTATTTT.